The 25 T cell receptor beta chains listed next were all sequenced from one sample in a study of blood T cell repertoires in COVID-19. Profiling relied on immunoSEQ multiplex PCR, and the TCRdb table lists in-frame clones only, not all of them. The sample includes about 360,000 clones, around 87% of them seen just once. Sequencing used peripheral blood. The receptors originated from a human donor in a cohort sampled during active COVID-19.

This clone was seen only a few times. The V and J genes are TRBV19 and TRBJ2-7; TRBD2 might be the D (5 bases). The V gene's germline CDR1 is LNHDA and CDR2 SQIVND (reference sequence). The CDR3 runs 12 residues. V shed 3 bases and J shed 4 bases, with 7 bases lying between them. The CDR3 here is CASSMRGYEQYF. DNA for the CDR3: TGTGCCAGTAGTATGCGAGGGTACGAGCAGTACTTC.

This chain uses TRBV28 with TRBJ2-1; 8 nucleotides match TRBD2. With V trimmed by 0 bases and J by 2 bases, 12 bases remained unmatched. Germline V gene data show CDR1 as MDHEN and CDR2 as SYDVKM. The length of the CDR3 is 19 residues. CDR3 region: CASSLWPPSIAGPYNEQFF. The CDR3 DNA reads as TGTGCCAGCAGTTTATGGCCCCCTTCAATAGCGGGACCCTACAATGAGCAGTTCTTC.

Note on this clone: Other DNA sequences in the same sample also yield this CDR3. The chain combines TRBV5-1 with TRBJ2-1, with TRBD2 matching 8 bases. This CDR3 has 16 amino acids. The germline CDR1 and CDR2 sequences are SGHRS and YFSETQ. V was pared by 0 bases and J by 0 bases, with 2 bases of the junction left unmatched. The CDR3 DNA follows: TGCGCCAGCAGCTTGGGCGGGGGGAGCTCCTACAATGAGCAGTTCTTC. This gives the protein CASSLGGGSSYNEQFF. The entire variable domain, with the rest obtained from reference TRBV5-1 and TRBJ2-1, is as follows: KAGVTQTPRYLIKTRGQQVTLSCSPISGHRSVSWYQQTPGQGLQFLFEYFSETQRNKGNFPGRFSGRQFSNSRSEMNVSTLELGDSALYLCASSLGGGSSYNEQFFGPGTRLTVL.

The J gene is TRBJ1-5, the V gene TRBV4-1, with a possible D match to TRBD1 (5 bases). The CDR3 is 15 residues long. Trimming removed 1 base at V and 2 bases at J, with 9 bases between. The V gene's germline CDR1 is MGHRA and CDR2 YSYEKL. The CDR3 bases are TGCGCCAGCAGCCAAGGAGGGGAGGGCAATCAGCCCCAGCATTTT. Its translation: CASSQGGEGNQPQHF.

This chain links TRBV5-1 with TRBJ2-2; 8 bases fit TRBD1. Germline V lookup: CDR1 SGHRS, CDR2 YFSETQ. The V gene end was trimmed by 4 bases and the J gene end by 6 bases; junction bases not matched to a gene: 11. The CDR3 sequence is 16 residues long. Here the CDR3 reads CASSPQGAASPGELFF. In DNA form, the CDR3 reads TGCGCCAGCAGCCCGCAGGGGGCAGCTTCCCCCGGGGAGCTGTTTTTT.

The genes are TRBV6-5 and TRBJ2-3; D unclear. The CDR3 consists of 11 residues. In germline, CDR1 is MNHEY, CDR2 SVGAGI. Trimming took off 7 bases at V and 9 bases at J, with 11 bases between the two ends. Written as DNA, the CDR3 is TGTGCCAGCACACGGAGAAGGACGCAGTATTTT. It is translated as CASTRRRTQYF.

This clone was observed a single time. The J gene is TRBJ1-1, the V gene TRBV30; the D is unclear. Germline CDR1 is GTSNPN and CDR2 is SVGIG (reference sequence). CDR3 length equals 14 residues. The V end lost 0 bases, the J end lost 3 bases, and 11 bases lay between the germline ends. CDR3: CAWSVSSGHTEAFF. The CDR3 coding sequence is TGTGCCTGGAGTGTCTCCAGCGGTCACACTGAAGCTTTCTTT.

The chain employs TRBV15 and TRBJ1-4, with 8 positions matching TRBD1. The CDR3 loop spans 15 amino acids. J lost 8 bases, V lost 3 bases, and 8 bases had no gene match. Germline CDR1 LNHNV, CDR2 YYDKDF (reference sequence). CDR3 nucleotides: TGTGCCACCAGCAGGGATCCAGGGGGCGACGAAAAACTGTTTTTT. Translated: CATSRDPGGDEKLFF.

CDR3 sequence: CASWRQGRAVYEQYF. CDR3 coding DNA: TGTGCCAGCTGGAGACAGGGGAGGGCGGTCTACGAGCAGTACTTC. The chain combines TRBV27 with TRBJ2-7; D is perhaps TRBD1 (8 bases). Germline CDR1 is MNHEY and CDR2 is SMNVEV (reference sequence). V was cut by 8 bases and J by 3 bases, with 20 bases left in between. There are 15 residues in the CDR3.

In nucleotides, the CDR3 is TGTGCCAGCAACCCCGACAGTCTACCGAGCACAGATACGCAGTATTTT. Its protein is CASNPDSLPSTDTQYF. The rearrangement uses TRBV2 and TRBJ2-3; D possibly corresponds to TRBD1 (5 bases). Germline CDR1 and CDR2: SNHLY and FYNNEI. The CDR3 is made up of 16 amino acids. V lost 7 bases, J lost 0 bases, and 17 bases lay in between.

In the case of this clone: This same CDR3 is encoded by further DNA sequences in the sample. The chain employs TRBV5-1 and TRBJ1-1; TRBD1 aligns across 7 bases. The CDR3 consists of 15 residues. With 4 bases clipped from V and 1 base from J, the junction kept 7 bases outside the gene matches. Germline V gives CDR1 SGHRS, CDR2 YFSETQ. The CDR3 sequence: CASSRTGTANTEAFF. CDR3 bases: TGCGCCAGCAGCAGAACCGGGACAGCGAACACTGAAGCTTTCTTT.

The rearrangement joins TRBV7-9 to TRBJ2-5; TRBD2 matches at 9 bases. The CDR3 sequence is 17 residues long. Trimming took 0 bases from V and 5 from J; bases not matched to a gene: 10. Germline CDR1 and CDR2: SEHNR and FQNEAQ (reference sequence). CDR3 sequence reads: CASSLARGAGGRETQYF. In nucleotides, the CDR3 is TGTGCCAGCAGCTTAGCGCGGGGAGCGGGAGGCAGGGAGACCCAGTACTTC.

The gene calls are TRBV6-5 and TRBJ1-3, with TRBD1 as a possible D gene (5 bases). The V gene lost 2 bases and the J gene lost 0 bases, with 8 bases spanning the gap. The germline gives CDR1 MNHEY, CDR2 SVGAGI. This CDR3 is 15 amino acids long. Here the CDR3 reads CASSYDSFSGNTIYF. In DNA, the CDR3 is TGTGCCAGCAGTTACGACAGCTTCTCTGGAAACACCATATATTTT.

The chain combines TRBV27 with TRBJ2-6; 7 nucleotides match TRBD1. Trimming at V came to 0 bases and at J to 0 bases, leaving 5 bases not matched to a gene. Per the germline V gene, CDR1 is MNHEY and CDR2 is SMNVEV (reference sequence). This CDR3 region has 18 residues. The CDR3 reads CASSLSYPGGSGANVLTF. CDR3 DNA: TGTGCCAGCAGTTTATCGTACCCAGGGGGCTCTGGGGCCAACGTCCTGACTTTC.

The gene calls are TRBV6-5 and TRBJ1-2; D remains unclear. CDR1 is MNHEY, CDR2 SVGAGI, per germline. The CDR3 runs 13 residues. V was trimmed by 7 bases and J by 3 bases, leaving 12 bases between them. In nucleotides, the CDR3 is TGTGCCAGCAAGAGGAGGCTGGACTATGGCTACACCTTC. This translates into CASKRRLDYGYTF.

The chain recombines TRBV9 with TRBJ1-1, with 7 bases identical to TRBD1. The junction had 4 bases not matched to a gene; V was cut back by 3 bases and J by 5 bases. CDR3 length: 13 residues. Germline lookup yields CDR1 SGDLS and CDR2 YYNGEE. In nucleotides, the CDR3 is TGTGCCAGCAGCGAGGGACAGAGAACTGAAGCTTTCTTT. This translates into CASSEGQRTEAFF.

The V call is TRBV19, the J call TRBJ1-2; D is uncertain. The CDR3 totals 13 residues. CDR1 is LNHDA and CDR2 is SQIVND in the germline V gene (reference sequence). The V and J ends lost 8 bases and 0 bases respectively, with 10 bases between them. The CDR3 here is CASAPPTNYGYTF. CDR3 DNA sequence: TGTGCCAGTGCCCCACCTACTAACTATGGCTACACCTTC.

This clone was seen only once. The chain uses TRBV5-4 and TRBJ2-5, with a tentative D call TRBD1 (5 bases). The CDR3 has 13 amino acids. The germline CDR1 and CDR2 sequences are SGHNT and YYREEE (reference sequence). V was pared by 5 bases and J by 5 bases, with 13 bases between. The CDR3 loop reads CASSSGRAETQYF. In nucleotides, the CDR3 is TGTGCCAGCAGTTCAGGGCGCGCGGAGACCCAGTACTTC.

J is TRBJ2-6 and V is TRBV4-2, with 9 bases matching TRBD1. This CDR3 has 17 residues. Germline CDR1 and CDR2: LGHNA and YNFKEQ. After removal of 6 bases from V and 0 bases from J, the junction contained 6 bases not matched to a gene. The CDR3 sequence: CASRGTGPLSGANVLTF. The CDR3 DNA sequence: TGTGCCAGCAGAGGGACAGGGCCCCTCTCTGGGGCCAACGTCCTGACTTTC.

V usage is TRBV27 and J usage is TRBJ2-5; 7 bases match TRBD2. Germline V CDR1 and CDR2: MNHEY, SMNVEV (reference sequence). With 8 bases clipped from V and 11 bases from J, the junction kept 11 bases outside the gene matches. CDR3 length: 12 residues. The CDR3 DNA reads TGTGCCAGCGGGGTAGCGGGTGGCAAGCAGTACTTC. Its translation is CASGVAGGKQYF.

This sequence joins TRBV5-1 and TRBJ2-1; no clear D. Germline CDR1 and CDR2: SGHRS and YFSETQ. V was cut by 4 bases and J by 3 bases, with 14 bases left in between. The CDR3 spans 15 residues. CDR3 in amino acids: CASSPNSAFYNEQFF. Here the CDR3 DNA reads TGCGCCAGCAGCCCAAACAGTGCTTTCTACAATGAGCAGTTCTTC. The full variable domain, its missing parts supplied by reference TRBV5-1 and TRBJ2-1, is KAGVTQTPRYLIKTRGQQVTLSCSPISGHRSVSWYQQTPGQGLQFLFEYFSETQRNKGNFPGRFSGRQFSNSRSEMNVSTLELGDSALYLCASSPNSAFYNEQFFGPGTRLTVL.

The V call is TRBV20-1, the J call TRBJ1-5; maybe TRBD1 (6 bases). Germline V gives CDR1 DFQATT, CDR2 SNEGSKA (reference sequence). The V gene lost 3 bases and the J gene lost 7 bases, with 13 bases spanning the gap. CDR3 length equals 13 residues. The CDR3 reads CSASPGAGQPQHF. CDR3 in DNA: TGCAGTGCTAGTCCAGGGGCTGGGCAGCCCCAGCATTTT.

This clone was recorded a few times. This chain joins TRBV7-9 and TRBJ1-2; D may be TRBD1 (6 bases). The CDR3 is made up of 17 amino acids. Germline-derived CDR1 and CDR2 are SEHNR and FQNEAQ (reference sequence). V was trimmed by 5 bases and J by 8 bases, leaving 27 bases between them. The CDR3 DNA follows: TGTGCCAGCAGCCCCAGACAGTTACAGGGCCTTTGGGACGGCTACACCTTC. Translated: CASSPRQLQGLWDGYTF.

This rearrangement joins TRBV2 to TRBJ1-2; D is possibly TRBD1 (6 bases). The length of the CDR3 is 13 residues. The V gene's germline CDR1 is SNHLY and CDR2 FYNNEI. V was trimmed by 6 bases and J by 3 bases, leaving 11 bases between them. DNA for the CDR3: TGTGCCAGCAGCGAGAACAGGGACTATGGCTACACCTTC. Translated: CASSENRDYGYTF. Based on the CDR3 plus reference TRBV2 and TRBJ1-2, the full variable domain is EPEVTQTPSHQVTQMGQEVILRCVPISNHLYFYWYRQILGQKVEFLVSFYNNEISEKSEIFDDQFSVERPDGSNFTLKIRSTKLEDSAMYFCASSENRDYGYTFGSGTRLTVV.

This chain uses TRBV6-5 with TRBJ1-1, with D possibly being TRBD1 (6 bases). The germline V and J ends were trimmed by 0 bases and 0 bases, with 11 bases remaining between them. CDR1 is MNHEY, CDR2 SVGAGI, per germline. CDR3 length: 16 amino acids. The CDR3 DNA reads TGTGCCAGCAGTTACTCGATCGGACAGATGAACACTGAAGCTTTCTTT. It translates to CASSYSIGQMNTEAFF.